This TCR beta chain was identified during a study of control samples from healthy donors and cancer patients (dated by TCRdb to 2020 to 2022). Deletion took 0 bases off V and 4 bases off J, with a span of 15 bases between the germline ends. The CDR3 contains 16 residues, cysteine and phenylalanine counted. Of all the DNA, just the CDR3 is kept, 48 bases in frame from base 1. In the germline V gene, CDR1 corresponds to MNHEY and CDR2 to SVGAGI. Comment on this clone: Its antigen has not been determined. No much larger clonotype is one base removed from it; base qualities were not supplied.

Library preparation employed the immunoSEQ multiplex PCR assay. The table was pulled from immuneACCESS by TCRdb, which kept in-frame rearrangements only. Such tables lose some clones; where checked, under half of the loss comes from unresolved V genes, and the rest has no known cause. The sample table records about 410,000 clones; over 75% of these occur just once. 5% to 8% of the sample is held by the ten biggest clonotypes. Here the chain combines TRBV6-5 and TRBJ1-1, with no confidently assigned D gene. This clonotype originated in a man in his forties or fifties with head and neck cancer. The sample was PBMCs. The CDR3 loop reads CASSYSSHTKTTEAFF. The DNA sequence is TGTGCCAGCAGTTACTCGTCACATACAAAAACCACTGAAGCTTTCTTT.